The 9 T cell receptor beta chains reported below all come from one sample, sequenced in a study of blood T cell repertoires in COVID-19. The repertoire was sequenced with immunoSEQ multiplex PCR; TCRdb's copy has only in-frame clones and lacks some. The sample contains 150,000 to 180,000 clones, approximately 83% of which appear only once. Sequencing was performed on peripheral blood. These TCRs come from a woman aged 55-70 years with COVID-19, enrolled during active disease.

Points on this clone: An end of the junction does not agree with germline; a read error may underlie this. The chain is built from TRBV7-7 and TRBJ2-5, with D maybe TRBD2 (6 bases). CDR3 length: 14 amino acids. In germline, CDR1 is SSHAT, CDR2 FNYEAQ (reference sequence). The chain's CDR3 is CASSSGEYQETQYF. The CDR3 DNA is TGTGCTAGCAGCTCGGGAGAGTACCAAGAGACCCAGTACTTC.

This clone has a handful of counts. The chain employs TRBV7-2 and TRBJ1-5; perhaps TRBD1 as D (6 bases). V was clipped by 4 bases and J by 8 bases, with 12 bases between them. This CDR3 region has 13 residues. Germline assignment: CDR1 SGHTA and CDR2 FQGNSA. CDR3 sequence: CASSSLQGEPQHF. For the CDR3, the DNA is TGTGCCAGCAGCTCCTTACAGGGAGAGCCCCAGCATTTT.

V usage is TRBV2 and J usage is TRBJ2-5; D ambiguous. The germline gives CDR1 SNHLY, CDR2 FYNNEI. The CDR3 covers 11 residues. V was clipped by 8 bases and J by 7 bases, with 11 bases between them. CDR3 loop: CASAGTGTQYF. The CDR3 nucleotides are TGTGCCAGCGCTGGTACTGGGACCCAGTACTTC.

Only one count was recorded for this clone. This chain connects TRBV6-1 to TRBJ2-7; D gene unclear. Germline V CDR1 and CDR2: MNHNS, SASEGT. Trimming stripped 2 bases from V and 0 bases from J, with 8 bases between. This CDR3 is 14 amino acids long. CDR3 sequence (DNA): TGTGCCAGCAGTGAAACGGGTTCCTCCTACGAGCAGTACGTC. This codes for CASSETGSSYEQYV.

CDR3 DNA: TGTGCCACCACAGGGGGACAGGGAGGGGTTAGCTATGGCTACACCTTC. Protein product: CATTGGQGGVSYGYTF. The chain joins TRBV24-1 to TRBJ1-2; 9 bases line up with TRBD1. Looked up from germline, CDR1 is KGHDR and CDR2 is SFDVKD. V shed 8 bases and J 4 bases; nucleotides not matched to a gene: 13. The CDR3 loop spans 16 amino acids.

V and J are TRBV5-8 and TRBJ2-7; TRBD2 might be the D (5 bases). In germline, CDR1 is SGHTS, CDR2 YDEGEE. The V gene lost 4 bases and the J gene lost 7 bases, with 18 bases spanning the gap. This CDR3 spans 14 amino acids. The CDR3 sequence is CASSRTLGSGEQYV. In DNA, the CDR3 is TGTGCCAGCAGCAGGACTCTAGGTAGTGGAGAGCAGTACGTC.

This chain links TRBV7-9 with TRBJ2-3; 13 bases agree with TRBD2. Germline values: CDR1 SEHNR, CDR2 FQNEAQ (reference sequence). V shed 5 bases, J shed 3 bases, and the junction held 8 bases outside the gene matches. The CDR3 consists of 17 residues. Written as DNA, the CDR3 is TGTGCCAGCAGCCTCAGGACTAGCGGGAGTAGAACAGATACGCAGTATTTT. Translated, it gives CASSLRTSGSRTDTQYF.

The chain uses TRBV5-1 and TRBJ1-6; TRBD1 aligns across 9 bases. Germline CDR1 and CDR2: SGHRS and YFSETQ. With V trimmed by 1 base and J by 10 bases, 12 bases remained unmatched. The CDR3 contains 17 residues. The CDR3 sequence is CASSLMFWDRDGSPLHF. The CDR3 DNA is TGCGCCAGCAGCTTGATGTTTTGGGACAGGGACGGCTCACCCCTCCACTTT.

This clone was counted once. The chain carries TRBV27 and TRBJ2-1; no clear D. The ends were cut back, 6 bases at V and 2 bases at J, with 8 bases in the middle. From germline, CDR1 is MNHEY and CDR2 SMNVEV (reference sequence). CDR3 length equals 13 residues. The CDR3 region is CASSLSPYNEQFF. The CDR3 bases are TGTGCCAGCAGCCTTAGCCCCTACAATGAGCAGTTCTTC.